The entry below gives a single T cell receptor (beta chain) sequence along with its context. Sequenced by immunoSEQ multiplex PCR; TCRdb stores in-frame clones only, minus some. The sample holds about 2 million clones, about 95% seen once. Naive CD8 cells were CD45RO-negative, positively selected for CCR7, excluding terminally differentiated effector memory CD45RA+ cells. The sample is drawn from a study of shared clonotypes between healthy human individuals. The CDR3 spans 11 residues. Trimming pared 7 bases from V and 6 bases from J, leaving 13 bases between. Germline CDR1 is DFQATT and CDR2 is SNEGSKA (reference sequence).

The TCR was taken from a man in his late teens or twenties in good health. This chain links TRBV20-1 with TRBJ2-7; D not certain. Sequencing was done on a sample of naive CD8+ T cells sorted from blood. The CDR3 DNA is TGCAGTGTTGGTTTCCCTCCCGAGCAGTACTTC. Translating gives CSVGFPPEQYF.